What follows is one T cell receptor beta chain and its context. Its antigen is currently unknown. This specimen belongs to a study of identical twins. Whole-study results and caveats: Sequences that were out-of-frame, alpha and twin-shared displayed an excess of low generation probability.

cDNA molecules carried unique molecular identifiers, and template switching added a universal primer site. TCRdb recomputed calls from the 5' RACE reads with MiXCR, one row per CDR3 protein. The table includes 450,000 to 600,000 distinct CDR3 sequences, about a fifth detected once. These data are also associated with another study on yellow fever vaccine responses in identical twins.

The TCR comes from a woman aged 18-35 years in good health. Sequenced material: CD4+ T cells sorted from blood.

The CDR3: CASSQTSGTGEQYF. The DNA for the CDR3 is TGTGCCAGCAGCCAGACTAGCGGGACGGGGGAGCAGTACTTC. The J gene is TRBJ2-7, the V gene TRBV7-8, with 11 bases fitting TRBD2. The length of the CDR3 is 14 residues. Germline V gene lookup returns CDR1 SGHVS and CDR2 FQNEAQ. J lost 7 bases, V lost 5 bases, and 7 bases had no gene match.